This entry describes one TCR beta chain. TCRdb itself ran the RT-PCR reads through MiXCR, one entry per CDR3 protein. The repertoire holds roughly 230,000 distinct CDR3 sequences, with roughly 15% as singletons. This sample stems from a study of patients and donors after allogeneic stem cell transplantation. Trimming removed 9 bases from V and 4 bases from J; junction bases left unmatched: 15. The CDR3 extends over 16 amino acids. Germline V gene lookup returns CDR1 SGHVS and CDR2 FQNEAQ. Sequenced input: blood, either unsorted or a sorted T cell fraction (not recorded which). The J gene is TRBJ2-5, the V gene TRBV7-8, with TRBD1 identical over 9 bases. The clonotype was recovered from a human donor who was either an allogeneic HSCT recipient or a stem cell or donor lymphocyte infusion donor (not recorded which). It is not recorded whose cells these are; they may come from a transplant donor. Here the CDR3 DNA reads TGTGCCAGTACCCACCTCCGGGACAGGGTCCGAGAGACCCAGTACTTC. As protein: CASTHLRDRVRETQYF.